Below are 29 T cell receptor beta chains sequenced from a single sample in a study of T cells in localized non-small cell lung cancer. Produced via immunoSEQ multiplex PCR; TCRdb's table is partial and in-frame only. The table has about 35,000 clones, roughly 90% seen once. This specimen consisted of peripheral blood, obtained before any cancer treatment. The origin of the receptors is a female donor over 55 with stage I lung adenocarcinoma.

V gene TRBV2 combines with J gene TRBJ1-2; tentatively, D is TRBD1 (6 bases). The V gene's germline CDR1 is SNHLY and CDR2 FYNNEI. There are 12 residues in the CDR3. The germline V and J ends were trimmed by 5 bases and 6 bases, with 10 bases remaining between them. The CDR3 loop is CASSTRTDGYTF. The CDR3 DNA is TGTGCCAGCAGTACAAGGACAGATGGCTACACCTTC.

The V gene is TRBV7-2, the J gene TRBJ1-2; the D is unclear. The V end lost 1 base, the J end lost 7 bases, and 10 bases lay between the germline ends. The V gene's germline CDR1 is SGHTA and CDR2 FQGNSA. This CDR3 contains 13 residues. This chain's CDR3 is CASSLGGQSGYTF. As DNA, the CDR3 is TGTGCCAGCAGCTTAGGTGGCCAATCTGGCTACACCTTC.

This sequence joins TRBV19 and TRBJ2-1, with TRBD2 identical over 14 bases. CDR1 is LNHDA, CDR2 SQIVND, per germline (reference sequence). With 10 bases clipped from V and 8 bases from J, the junction kept 7 bases outside the gene matches. CDR3 size: 14 residues. As DNA, the CDR3 is TGTGCCACGGGACTAGCGGGGGCCGGGGATGAGCAGTTCTTC. It translates to CATGLAGAGDEQFF.

The chain employs TRBV2 and TRBJ1-5; D gene ambiguous. V lost 0 bases, J lost 7 bases, and 16 bases lay in between. Germline values: CDR1 SNHLY, CDR2 FYNNEI. The CDR3 is 16 amino acids. This CDR3 reads CASSEAPHYQTQPQHF. The CDR3 DNA follows: TGTGCCAGCAGTGAAGCTCCCCACTACCAAACCCAGCCCCAGCATTTT.

This rearrangement joins TRBV5-6 to TRBJ2-7; 13 bases match TRBD2. CDR1 is SGHDT, CDR2 YYEEEE, per germline. The trim removed 0 bases at V and 4 bases at J, leaving 1 base unmatched. CDR3 length equals 15 residues. CDR3 coding DNA: TGTGCCAGCAGCTTGGGACTAGCGGGGGGTTACGAGCAGTACTTC. Protein product: CASSLGLAGGYEQYF.

This sequence joins TRBV5-8 and TRBJ1-3, with D possibly being TRBD1 (6 bases). Germline V gives CDR1 SGHTS, CDR2 YDEGEE. Trimming left V 3 bases short and J 0 bases short, with 10 bases between. This CDR3 region has 15 residues. This CDR3 is CASSSGQRSGNTIYF. CDR3 nucleotide sequence: TGTGCCAGCAGCTCCGGACAGCGCTCTGGAAACACCATATATTTT.

The rearrangement joins TRBV5-4 to TRBJ2-7, with 10 bases lining up with TRBD1. In germline, CDR1 is SGHNT, CDR2 YYREEE (reference sequence). Trimming cost V 3 bases and J 6 bases; bases outside gene matches: 0. This CDR3 is built from 12 residues. CDR3 sequence reads: CASSWTGGEQYF. For the CDR3, the DNA is TGTGCCAGCAGCTGGACAGGGGGCGAGCAGTACTTC.

Only one count was recorded for this clone. The chain is built from TRBV5-4 and TRBJ1-6; maybe TRBD1 (5 bases). Germline lookup yields CDR1 SGHNT and CDR2 YYREEE (reference sequence). This CDR3 comprises 14 residues. The ends were cut back, 0 bases at V and 9 bases at J, with 10 bases in the middle. DNA for the CDR3: TGTGCCAGCAGCTTGGATGGGGGTAGTTCACCCCTCCACTTT. It specifies CASSLDGGSSPLHF.

This clone has a handful of counts. The chain recombines TRBV5-5 with TRBJ1-1, with 10 bases aligning to TRBD1. V shed 2 bases, J shed 3 bases, and the junction held 7 bases outside the gene matches. Germline CDR1 and CDR2: SGHKS and YYEKEE (reference sequence). This CDR3 spans 16 amino acids. The CDR3 DNA follows: TGTGCCAGCAGCTTAGGGACAGGGGCGCCTGACACTGAAGCTTTCTTT. Its protein is CASSLGTGAPDTEAFF.

The chain carries TRBV28 and TRBJ1-4; D not certain. The CDR3 spans 16 residues. Trimming left V 3 bases short and J 0 bases short, with 11 bases between. Germline CDR1 and CDR2: MDHEN and SYDVKM. For the CDR3, the DNA is TGTGCCAGCAGTTTGGACGACATTGCAACTAATGAAAAACTGTTTTTT. Amino acids: CASSLDDIATNEKLFF.

This chain links TRBV7-9 with TRBJ1-6, with 9 bases aligning to TRBD1. The J segment lost 9 bases and the V segment lost 4 bases, leaving 7 bases of the junction unmatched. The CDR3 has 15 residues. The germline V gene encodes CDR1 SEHNR and CDR2 FQNEAQ (reference sequence). CDR3 coding DNA: TGTGCCAGCAGCTCTAGACAGGGGGTTAGTTCACCCCTCCACTTT. Translated, it gives CASSSRQGVSSPLHF.

This CDR3 reads CASSEWTDNTEAFF. CDR3 in DNA: TGTGCCAGCAGCGAATGGACAGACAACACTGAAGCTTTCTTT. The chain is built from TRBV7-9 and TRBJ1-1, with D possibly being TRBD1 (6 bases). The CDR3 has 14 amino acids. V was trimmed by 5 bases and J by 2 bases, leaving 12 bases between them. Per germline, CDR1 SEHNR and CDR2 FQNEAQ (reference sequence). Supplemented by reference TRBV7-9 and TRBJ1-1, the full variable domain reads DTGVSQNPRHKITKRGQNVTFRCDPISEHNRLYWYRQTLGQGPEFLTYFQNEAQLEKSRLLSDRFSAERPKGSFSTLEIQRTEQGDSAMYLCASSEWTDNTEAFFGQGTRLTVV.

The chain recombines TRBV5-8 with TRBJ1-1; D unresolved. CDR3 size: 13 residues. Germline-derived CDR1 and CDR2 are SGHTS and YDEGEE. V lost 1 base to trimming and J lost 1 base, with 5 bases between them. The CDR3 reads CASSLTGNTEAFF. Here the CDR3 DNA reads TGTGCCAGCAGCTTGACGGGGAACACTGAAGCTTTCTTT.

The rearrangement joins TRBV12-5 to TRBJ2-5, with TRBD1 identical over 10 bases. The end of the DNA fits TRBJ2-7 better, so the J call may be wrong. The CDR3 is made up of 18 amino acids. Germline V CDR1 and CDR2: LGHNT, FRNRAP. The CDR3 DNA reads as TGTGCTAGTGGCTCCATCAAGAATTCTTGGGACAGGGGATACGAGCAGTACTTC. This translates into CASGSIKNSWDRGYEQYF.

This chain uses TRBV4-3 with TRBJ2-2; weak D call: TRBD2 (7 bases). The V end was cut by 0 bases, the J end by 6 bases, with 17 bases between. Germline loops: CDR1 LGHNA, CDR2 YSLEER. This CDR3 contains 17 residues. This chain's CDR3 is CASSQDWGGRSAGELFF. Written as DNA, the CDR3 is TGCGCCAGCAGCCAAGATTGGGGGGGGCGATCGGCCGGGGAGCTGTTTTTT.

Concerning this clone itself: This CDR3 is also generated by other DNA sequences in the sample. J is TRBJ2-7 and V is TRBV5-1; no definite D call. The CDR3 runs 14 residues. Germline assignment: CDR1 SGHRS and CDR2 YFSETQ. V gave up 0 bases and J gave up 2 bases, with 9 bases separating them. The CDR3 DNA sequence: TGCGCCAGCAGCTTGGGGGGAAACACCTACGAGCAGTACTTC. It yields the protein CASSLGGNTYEQYF.

The J gene is TRBJ2-3, the V gene TRBV7-8, with 9 bases matching TRBD2. V lost 1 base, J lost 6 bases, and 2 bases stayed unmatched. Germline CDR1 SGHVS, CDR2 FQNEAQ. The CDR3 spans 14 residues. CDR3 coding DNA: TGTGCCAGCAGCTTAGTAGCGGGGGAGGATACGCAGTATTTT. Translating it yields CASSLVAGEDTQYF.

The V and J genes are TRBV7-9 and TRBJ1-4; the D is unclear. Between the trimmed V and J ends, which lost 3 bases and 4 bases, there was a span of 9 bases. In germline, CDR1 is SEHNR, CDR2 FQNEAQ (reference sequence). This CDR3 is built from 14 residues. The CDR3 DNA sequence: TGTGCCAGCAGCTTCCGGACGGGTAATGAAAAACTGTTTTTT. This codes for CASSFRTGNEKLFF. The full variable domain, in which reference TRBV7-9 and TRBJ1-4 provide the parts outside the CDR3, is DTGVSQNPRHKITKRGQNVTFRCDPISEHNRLYWYRQTLGQGPEFLTYFQNEAQLEKSRLLSDRFSAERPKGSFSTLEIQRTEQGDSAMYLCASSFRTGNEKLFFGSGTQLSVL.

The J gene is TRBJ1-6, the V gene TRBV5-1; D possibly corresponds to TRBD1 (6 bases). The V and J ends lost 4 bases and 7 bases respectively, with 15 bases between them. The CDR3 runs 15 residues. In germline, CDR1 is SGHRS, CDR2 YFSETQ. The CDR3, as DNA: TGCGCCAGCAGCGAAAGGACAGTCAACAATTCACCCCTCCACTTT. Protein product: CASSERTVNNSPLHF.

The V gene is TRBV6-5, the J gene TRBJ2-3; D perhaps matches TRBD1 (5 bases). Germline assignment: CDR1 MNHEY and CDR2 SVGAGI. V lost 4 bases and J lost 2, with 16 bases in between. This CDR3 has 16 amino acids. CDR3 bases: TGTGCCAGCAGTTTTGACAGAATCCGGCACACAGATACGCAGTATTTT. This translates into CASSFDRIRHTDTQYF.

The V and J genes are TRBV7-9 and TRBJ2-4; TRBD1 aligns across 8 bases. Germline V CDR1 and CDR2: SEHNR, FQNEAQ (reference sequence). The CDR3 loop spans 15 amino acids. V dropped 5 bases and J dropped 3; count of bases not matched to a gene: 6. The CDR3, as DNA: TGTGCCAGCAGCCGTGACAGGGGCGGCAAAAACATTCAGTACTTC. Its protein is CASSRDRGGKNIQYF.

The V and J genes are TRBV5-1 and TRBJ2-1; 11 nucleotides match TRBD1. The CDR3 runs 16 residues. Germline-derived CDR1 and CDR2 are SGHRS and YFSETQ. J lost 3 bases, V lost 0 bases, and 2 bases had no gene match. The CDR3 loop reads CASSLEGTGGYNEQFF. The CDR3 nucleotides are TGCGCCAGCAGCTTGGAAGGGACAGGGGGCTACAATGAGCAGTTCTTC. Full variable domain (rest looked up from reference TRBV5-1 and TRBJ2-1): KAGVTQTPRYLIKTRGQQVTLSCSPISGHRSVSWYQQTPGQGLQFLFEYFSETQRNKGNFPGRFSGRQFSNSRSEMNVSTLELGDSALYLCASSLEGTGGYNEQFFGPGTRLTVL.

This clone is a singleton in its sample. J is TRBJ2-3 and V is TRBV7-2; 9 bases align to TRBD2. Per the germline V gene, CDR1 is SGHTA and CDR2 is FQGNSA. The CDR3 has 16 residues. Losses at the gene ends were 6 bases for V and 2 bases for J; bases not matched to a gene: 9. The CDR3, as DNA: TGTGCCAGCAGAACGGGACTAGCTTCTCTCACAGATACGCAGTATTTT. It codes for CASRTGLASLTDTQYF.

The chain couples TRBV6-6 to TRBJ1-5, with D tentatively TRBD1 (5 bases). The CDR3 runs to 15 residues. Germline V CDR1 and CDR2: MNHNY, SVGAGI (reference sequence). Trimming shortened V by 5 bases and J by 2 bases, and 13 bases separated the two germline ends. CDR3 region: CASSPHGGGNQPQHF. DNA for the CDR3: TGTGCCAGCAGTCCTCACGGGGGTGGCAATCAGCCCCAGCATTTT.

This sequence joins TRBV30 and TRBJ1-6, with TRBD1 as a possible D gene (6 bases). CDR3 length equals 13 residues. CDR1 is GTSNPN, CDR2 SVGIG, per germline (reference sequence). Trimming cost V 3 bases and J 8 bases, with 11 bases left between them. The CDR3 DNA follows: TGTGCCTGGAGCAGCGGGGGCGATTCACCCCTCCACTTT. It is translated as CAWSSGGDSPLHF.

The J gene is TRBJ1-5, the V gene TRBV5-5, with 7 bases fitting TRBD1. This CDR3 region has 14 residues. Germline-derived CDR1 and CDR2 are SGHKS and YYEKEE (reference sequence). V was pared by 2 bases and J by 6 bases, with 5 bases of the junction left unmatched. The chain's CDR3 is CASSLDTGVQPQHF. As DNA, the CDR3 is TGTGCCAGCAGCTTAGATACAGGGGTTCAGCCCCAGCATTTT.

The chain has TRBV7-2 and TRBJ2-3, with 14 bases that match TRBD2. The trim removed 8 bases at V and 3 bases at J, leaving 1 base unmatched. Germline V gives CDR1 SGHTA, CDR2 FQGNSA. This CDR3 comprises 14 residues. CDR3 sequence (DNA): TGTGCCAGCGGGACTAGCGGGGGAACAGATACGCAGTATTTT. It codes for CASGTSGGTDTQYF.

This chain links TRBV5-1 with TRBJ2-7, with D possibly TRBD1 on 5 matching bases. CDR1 is SGHRS and CDR2 is YFSETQ in the germline V gene. The V gene lost 1 base and the J gene lost 5 bases, with 13 bases spanning the gap. The CDR3 has 14 amino acids. As DNA, the CDR3 is TGCGCCAGCAGCTTGCCGGACATTAAGAACGAGCAGTACTTC. This translates into CASSLPDIKNEQYF.

The chain links TRBV7-2 to TRBJ1-1, with TRBD1 matching over 9 bases. The ends lost 1 base at V and 7 bases at J; junction bases unmatched: 4. The CDR3 extends over 14 amino acids. Germline V gene data show CDR1 as SGHTA and CDR2 as FQGNSA. CDR3 bases: TGTGCCAGCAGCTTAGACAGGGGGCAGGGTGAAGCTTTCTTT. It translates to CASSLDRGQGEAFF.